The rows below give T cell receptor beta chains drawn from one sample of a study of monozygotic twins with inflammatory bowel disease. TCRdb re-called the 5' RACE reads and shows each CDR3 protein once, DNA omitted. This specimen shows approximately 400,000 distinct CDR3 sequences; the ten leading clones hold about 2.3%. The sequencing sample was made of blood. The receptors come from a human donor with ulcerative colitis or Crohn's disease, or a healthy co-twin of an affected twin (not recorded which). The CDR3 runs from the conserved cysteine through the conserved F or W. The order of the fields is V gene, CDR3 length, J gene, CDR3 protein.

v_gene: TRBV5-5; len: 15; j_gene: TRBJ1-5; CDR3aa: CASSRTGMYYQPQHF
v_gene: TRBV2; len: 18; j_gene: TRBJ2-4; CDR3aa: CASSEPLPSGGAKNIQYF
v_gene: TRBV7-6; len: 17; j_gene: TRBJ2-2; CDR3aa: CASSSPRGGGITGELFF
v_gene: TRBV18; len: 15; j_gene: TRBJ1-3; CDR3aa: CASSPRRPSGNTIYF
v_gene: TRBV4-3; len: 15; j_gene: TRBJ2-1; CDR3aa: CASSQEGTPYNEQFF
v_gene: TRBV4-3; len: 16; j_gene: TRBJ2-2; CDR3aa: CASSQHQGANTGELFF
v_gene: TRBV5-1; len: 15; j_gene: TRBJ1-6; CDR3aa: CASSSEGRSNSPLHF
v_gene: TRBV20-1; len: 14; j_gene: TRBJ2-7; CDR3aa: CSAYYPGGPLEQYF
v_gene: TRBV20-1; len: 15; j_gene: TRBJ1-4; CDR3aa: CSAHPQGPADEKLFF
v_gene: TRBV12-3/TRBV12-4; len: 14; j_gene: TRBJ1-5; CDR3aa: CASRMTGGNQPQHF
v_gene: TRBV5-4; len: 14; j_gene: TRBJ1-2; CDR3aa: CASSGRGINYGYTF
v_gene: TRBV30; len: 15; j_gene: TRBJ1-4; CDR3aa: CAWNMRRASNEKLFF
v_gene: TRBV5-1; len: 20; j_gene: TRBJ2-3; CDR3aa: CASSLRGAAGAIDSTDTQYF
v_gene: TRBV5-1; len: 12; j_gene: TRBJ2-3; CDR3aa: CASSLTSDTQYF
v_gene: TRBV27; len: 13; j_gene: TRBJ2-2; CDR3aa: CASSIPTSGELFF
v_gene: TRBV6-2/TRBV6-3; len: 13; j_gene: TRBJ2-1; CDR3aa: CASSYSLVNEQFF
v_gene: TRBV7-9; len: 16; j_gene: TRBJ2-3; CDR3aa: CASSIGLAGDTDTQYF
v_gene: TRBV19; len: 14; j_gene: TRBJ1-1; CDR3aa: CASSIDRTATEAFF
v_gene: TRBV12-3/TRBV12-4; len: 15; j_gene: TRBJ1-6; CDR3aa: CASSLGRGGGSPLHF
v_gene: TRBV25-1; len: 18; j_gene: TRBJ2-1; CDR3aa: CASSARVGTEDSYNEQFF
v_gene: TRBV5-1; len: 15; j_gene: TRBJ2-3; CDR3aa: CASSPSAGVTDTQYF
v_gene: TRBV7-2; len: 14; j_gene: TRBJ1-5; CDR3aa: CASSVQRSNQPQHF
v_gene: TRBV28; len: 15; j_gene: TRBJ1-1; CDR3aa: CASSPHQQGLPEAFF
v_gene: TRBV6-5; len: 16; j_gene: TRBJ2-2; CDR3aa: CASSSFTTGVAGELFF
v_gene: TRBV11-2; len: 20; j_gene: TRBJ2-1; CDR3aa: CASSFVRDLIPSLVGNEQFF
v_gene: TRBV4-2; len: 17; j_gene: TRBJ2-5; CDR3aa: CASSPRRTSGKQETQYF
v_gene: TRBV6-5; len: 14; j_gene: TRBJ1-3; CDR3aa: CASSFSPSGNTIYF
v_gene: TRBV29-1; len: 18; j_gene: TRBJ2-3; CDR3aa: CSVPRRGGGGGPTDTQYF
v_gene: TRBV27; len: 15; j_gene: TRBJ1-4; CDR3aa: CASSFAGVGNEKLFF
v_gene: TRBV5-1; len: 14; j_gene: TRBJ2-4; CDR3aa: CASSSTGAKNIQYF
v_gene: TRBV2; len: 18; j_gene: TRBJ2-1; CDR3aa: CASLPGLADWSSYNEQFF
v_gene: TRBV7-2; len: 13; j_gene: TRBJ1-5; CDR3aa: CASSPVWNQPQHF
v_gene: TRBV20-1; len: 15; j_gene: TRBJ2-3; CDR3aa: CSALAGGFSMDTQYF
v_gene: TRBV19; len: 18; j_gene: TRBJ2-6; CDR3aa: CASDPGQGATTGANVLTF
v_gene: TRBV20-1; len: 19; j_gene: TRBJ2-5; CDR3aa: CSATQASKLQGSGLETQYF
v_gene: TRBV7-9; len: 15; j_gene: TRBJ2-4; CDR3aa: CASSLPNSGANIQYF
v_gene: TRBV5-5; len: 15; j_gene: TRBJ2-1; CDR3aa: CASSLAASSYNEQFF
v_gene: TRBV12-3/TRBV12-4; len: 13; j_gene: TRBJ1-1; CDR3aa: CASSYWGGTEAFF
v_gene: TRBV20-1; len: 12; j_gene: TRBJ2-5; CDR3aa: CSASRLLKTQYF
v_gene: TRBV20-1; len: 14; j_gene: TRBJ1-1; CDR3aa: CSAYTGGENTEAFF
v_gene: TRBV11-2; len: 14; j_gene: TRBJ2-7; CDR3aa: CASSRDRVIGEQYF
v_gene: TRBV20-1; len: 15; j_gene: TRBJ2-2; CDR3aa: CSAGRGGLWTGELFF
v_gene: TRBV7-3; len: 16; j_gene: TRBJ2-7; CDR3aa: CASSLDGTSGVYEQYF
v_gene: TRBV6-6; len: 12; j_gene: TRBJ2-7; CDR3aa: CASTGGPYEQYF
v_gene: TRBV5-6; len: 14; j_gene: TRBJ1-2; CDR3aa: CASNTPTGTGGYTF
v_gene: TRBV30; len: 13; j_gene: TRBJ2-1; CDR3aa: CAWTVRSYNEQFF
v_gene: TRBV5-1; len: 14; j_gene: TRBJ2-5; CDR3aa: CASNLGGSGETQYF